This T cell receptor beta chain was sequenced in a study of shared clonotypes between healthy human individuals. The table came from immunoSEQ multiplex PCR; TCRdb's copy has only in-frame clones and leaves some out. The profile shows about 510,000 clones, around 79% of them singletons. Germline CDR1 is MDHEN and CDR2 is SYDVKM. The junction had 5 bases not matched to a gene; V was cut back by 5 bases and J by 3 bases. The CDR3 sequence is 14 residues long. Sequenced: PBMCs. The genes are TRBV28 and TRBJ2-7; 9 bases fit TRBD1. The sequence was obtained from a woman in her thirties or forties in good health. Some clones in this sample may be carry-over from other donors' samples. CDR3 bases: TGTGCCAGCAGTAAACAGGGGGCCCTCTACGAGCAGTACTTC. Translation: CASSKQGALYEQYF.